This T cell receptor beta chain was profiled in a study of OX40 agonist ivuxolimab in advanced cancers. On the study more broadly: Intravenous ivuxolimab at 0.01 to 10 mg/kg was given to patients every 2 weeks. Enrollees could have had prior anti-PD-1, anti-PD-L1 or anti-CTLA-4 therapy, which around 43% had received.

This clone occurred once. Antigen: not known. V was cut by 2 bases and J by 0 bases, with 10 bases left in between. Germline values: CDR1 SGHTS, CDR2 YDEGEE. The CDR3 loop spans 15 amino acids. Broader study findings: At doses 0.1 to 3.0 mg/kg, CD4+ and CD8+ clones expanded. The study found that CD8+ T cells averaged more expanded clones than CD4+.

Profiled with immunoSEQ multiplex PCR; TCRdb holds only in-frame clones, not every one. The sample gives more than 85,000 clones, just over 90% of which show up once; over 0.3% is in the top ten. The sequence derives from an adult with an advanced solid tumor such as melanoma, head and neck, liver or kidney cancer. The chain joins TRBV5-8 to TRBJ2-3; tentatively, D is TRBD2 (6 bases). Specimen: CD4+ or CD8+ T cells sorted from blood, collected in a trial of the OX40 agonist ivuxolimab. The CDR3 coding sequence is TGTGCCAGCAGCTTCCGGGGGTTTAGCACAGATACGCAGTATTTT. Translation gives CASSFRGFSTDTQYF.